This T cell receptor beta chain is drawn from a study of beta chain features in type 1 diabetes. Findings and caveats of the study: The influence of HLA type on TCRB rearrangement stayed undetermined. People with Type 1 diabetes carried modestly yet significantly shorter TCRB CDR3s in all four CD4+ subsets.

Reverse transcription of all isolated RNA meant that expressed TCRB transcripts were sequenced. TCRdb keeps only in-frame clones here, not all; method: immunoSEQ multiplex PCR. This sample has 200,000 to 250,000 clones, with approximately 15% found just once. With 0 bases clipped from V and 6 bases from J, the junction kept 5 bases outside the gene matches. CDR1 and CDR2 from the germline V gene are MGHRA and YSYEKL. The CDR3 extends over 16 amino acids. On this clone: Its antigen is unknown.

The specimen sequenced was naive CD4+ T cells from blood. The TCR was taken from a man aged 30 to 45 with type 1 diabetes. This chain joins TRBV4-1 and TRBJ1-5; TRBD1 matches 10 bases. The CDR3 region is CASSQEPGQGIQPQHF. As DNA, the CDR3 is TGCGCCAGCAGCCAAGAACCGGGACAGGGGATTCAGCCCCAGCATTTT.